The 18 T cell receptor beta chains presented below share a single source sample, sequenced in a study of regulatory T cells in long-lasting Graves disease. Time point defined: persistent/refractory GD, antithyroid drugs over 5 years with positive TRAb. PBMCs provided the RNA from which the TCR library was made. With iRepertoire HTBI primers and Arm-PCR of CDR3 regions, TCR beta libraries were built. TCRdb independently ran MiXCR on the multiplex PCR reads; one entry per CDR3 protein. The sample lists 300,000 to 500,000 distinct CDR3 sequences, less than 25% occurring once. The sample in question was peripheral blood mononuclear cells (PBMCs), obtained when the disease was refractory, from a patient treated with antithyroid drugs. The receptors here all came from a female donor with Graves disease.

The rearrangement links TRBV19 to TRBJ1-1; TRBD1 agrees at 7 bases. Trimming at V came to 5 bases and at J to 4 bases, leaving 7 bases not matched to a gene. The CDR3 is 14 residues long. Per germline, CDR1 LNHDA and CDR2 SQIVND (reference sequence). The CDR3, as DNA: TGTGCCAGTAGTGCCCGCTCAGGGGGCACTGAAGCTTTCTTT. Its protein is CASSARSGGTEAFF.

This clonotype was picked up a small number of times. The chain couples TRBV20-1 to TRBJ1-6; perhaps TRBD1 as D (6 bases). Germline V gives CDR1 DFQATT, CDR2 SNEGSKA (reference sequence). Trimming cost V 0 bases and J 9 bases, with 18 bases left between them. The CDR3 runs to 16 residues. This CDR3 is CSARDSDRFSSSPLHF. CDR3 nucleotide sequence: TGCAGTGCTAGAGATAGTGACAGGTTCTCGAGTTCACCCCTCCACTTT.

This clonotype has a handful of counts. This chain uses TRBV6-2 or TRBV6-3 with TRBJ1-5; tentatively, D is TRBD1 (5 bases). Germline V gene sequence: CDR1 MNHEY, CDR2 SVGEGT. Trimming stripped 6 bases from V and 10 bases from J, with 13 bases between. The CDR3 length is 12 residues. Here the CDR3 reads CASRLDSGPQHF. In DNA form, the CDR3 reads TGTGCCAGCAGACTCGACAGTGGACCCCAGCATTTT.

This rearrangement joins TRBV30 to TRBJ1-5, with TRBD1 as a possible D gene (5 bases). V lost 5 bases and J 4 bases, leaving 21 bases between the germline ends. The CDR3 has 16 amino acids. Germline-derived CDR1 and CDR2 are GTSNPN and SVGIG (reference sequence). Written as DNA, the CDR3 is TGTGCCTGGGCATTAGAGACGGGACTAAGAAATCAGCCCCAGCATTTT. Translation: CAWALETGLRNQPQHF.

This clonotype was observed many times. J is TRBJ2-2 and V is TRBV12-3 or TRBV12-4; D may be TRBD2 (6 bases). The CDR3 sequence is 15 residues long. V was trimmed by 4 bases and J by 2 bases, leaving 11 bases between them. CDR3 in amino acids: CASSWRDGNTGELFF. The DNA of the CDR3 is TGTGCCAGCAGTTGGCGGGACGGAAACACCGGGGAGCTGTTTTTT.

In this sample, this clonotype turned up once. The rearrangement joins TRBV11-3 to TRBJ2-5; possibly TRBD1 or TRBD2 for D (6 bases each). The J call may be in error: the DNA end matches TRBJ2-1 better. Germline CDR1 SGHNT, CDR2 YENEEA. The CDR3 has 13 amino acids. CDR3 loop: CASSRWGGTEQFF. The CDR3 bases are TGTGCCAGCAGCCGATGGGGCGGGACAGAGCAGTTCTTC.

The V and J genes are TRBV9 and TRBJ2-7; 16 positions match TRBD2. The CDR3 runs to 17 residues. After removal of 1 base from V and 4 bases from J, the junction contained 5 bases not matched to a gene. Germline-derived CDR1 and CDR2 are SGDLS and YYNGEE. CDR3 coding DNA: TGTGCCAGCAGCGTATCTTTGGGACTAGCGGGAGGGTACGAGCAGTACTTC. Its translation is CASSVSLGLAGGYEQYF.

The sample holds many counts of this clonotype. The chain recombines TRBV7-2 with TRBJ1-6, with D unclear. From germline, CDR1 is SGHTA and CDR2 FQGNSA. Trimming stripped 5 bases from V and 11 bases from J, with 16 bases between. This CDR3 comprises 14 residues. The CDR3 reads CASSLGIIDPPLHF. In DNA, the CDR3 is TGTGCCAGCAGCCTCGGGATAATCGACCCACCCCTCCACTTT.

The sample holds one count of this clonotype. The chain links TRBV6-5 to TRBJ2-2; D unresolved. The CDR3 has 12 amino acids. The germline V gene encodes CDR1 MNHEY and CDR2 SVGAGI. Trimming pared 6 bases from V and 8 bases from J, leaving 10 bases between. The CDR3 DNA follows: TGTGCCAGCAGCGCAGCCGTTGGGGAGCTGTTTTTT. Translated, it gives CASSAAVGELFF.

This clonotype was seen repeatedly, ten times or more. The CDR3 nucleotides read TGTGCCAGCAGGCGACGGGACAGCGGCTCCTACGAGCAGTACTTC. It yields the protein CASRRRDSGSYEQYF. The chain combines TRBV28 with TRBJ2-7; TRBD1 matches at 7 bases. This CDR3 is built from 15 residues. The ends lost 6 bases at V and 0 bases at J; junction bases unmatched: 8. Germline lookup yields CDR1 MDHEN and CDR2 SYDVKM.

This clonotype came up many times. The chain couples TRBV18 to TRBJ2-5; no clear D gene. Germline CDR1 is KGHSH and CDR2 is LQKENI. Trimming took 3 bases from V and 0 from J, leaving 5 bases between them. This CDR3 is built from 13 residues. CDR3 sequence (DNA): TGTGCCAGCTCACCGCCTAACCAAGAGACCCAGTACTTC. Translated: CASSPPNQETQYF.

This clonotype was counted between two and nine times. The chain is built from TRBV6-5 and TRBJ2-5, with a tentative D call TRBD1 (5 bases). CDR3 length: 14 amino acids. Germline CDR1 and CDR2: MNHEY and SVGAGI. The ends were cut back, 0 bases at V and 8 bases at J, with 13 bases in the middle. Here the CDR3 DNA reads TGTGCCAGCAGTTACTCGATCCAGGGCACCACCCAGTACTTC. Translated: CASSYSIQGTTQYF.

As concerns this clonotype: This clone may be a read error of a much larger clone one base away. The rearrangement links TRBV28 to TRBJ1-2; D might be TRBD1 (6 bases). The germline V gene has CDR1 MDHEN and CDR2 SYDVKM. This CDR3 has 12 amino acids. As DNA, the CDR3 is TGTACCAGCAGCCCCGGACAGTGGAGCTACACCTTC. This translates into CTSSPGQWSYTF.

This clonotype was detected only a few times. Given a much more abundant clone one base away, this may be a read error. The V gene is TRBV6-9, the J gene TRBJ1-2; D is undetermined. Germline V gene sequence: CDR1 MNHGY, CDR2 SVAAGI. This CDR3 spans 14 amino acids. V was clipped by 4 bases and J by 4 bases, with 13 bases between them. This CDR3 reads CASSSLEQSYGYTF. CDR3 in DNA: TGTGCCAGCAGTTCCCTAGAACAGAGCTATGGCTACACCTTC.

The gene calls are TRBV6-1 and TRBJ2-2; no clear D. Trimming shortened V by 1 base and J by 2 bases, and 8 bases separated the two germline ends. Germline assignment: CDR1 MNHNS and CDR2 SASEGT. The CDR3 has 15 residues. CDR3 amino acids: CASSEVGPNTGELFF. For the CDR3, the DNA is TGTGCCAGCAGTGAAGTGGGCCCAAACACCGGGGAGCTGTTTTTT.

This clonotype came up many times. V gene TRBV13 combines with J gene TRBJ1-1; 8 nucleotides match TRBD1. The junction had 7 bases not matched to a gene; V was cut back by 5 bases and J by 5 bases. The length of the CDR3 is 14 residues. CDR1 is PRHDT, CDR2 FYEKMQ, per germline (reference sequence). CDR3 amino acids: CASSQTQGETEAFF. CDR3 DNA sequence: TGTGCCAGCAGCCAGACACAGGGGGAGACTGAAGCTTTCTTT. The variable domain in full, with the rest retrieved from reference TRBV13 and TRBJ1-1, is AAGVIQSPRHLIKEKRETATLKCYPIPRHDTVYWYQQGPGQDPQFLISFYEKMQSDKGSIPDRFSAQQFSDYHSELNMSSLELGDSALYFCASSQTQGETEAFFGQGTRLTVV.

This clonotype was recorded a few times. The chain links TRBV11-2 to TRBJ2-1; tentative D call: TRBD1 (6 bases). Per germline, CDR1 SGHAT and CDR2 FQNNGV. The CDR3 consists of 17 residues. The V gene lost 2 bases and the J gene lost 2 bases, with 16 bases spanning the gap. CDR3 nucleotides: TGTGCCAGCAGCTTACTGTTTAGGACAGACACCTACAATGAGCAGTTCTTC. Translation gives CASSLLFRTDTYNEQFF.

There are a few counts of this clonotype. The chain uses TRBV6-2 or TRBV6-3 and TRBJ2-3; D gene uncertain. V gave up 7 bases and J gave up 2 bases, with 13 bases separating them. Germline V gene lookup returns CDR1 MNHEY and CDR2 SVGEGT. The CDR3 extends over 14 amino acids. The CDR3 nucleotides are TGTGCCAGCAATGACTTCTCTTTCACAGATACGCAGTATTTT. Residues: CASNDFSFTDTQYF.